Sequencing of this TCR beta chain was carried out in a study of glioma-infiltrating T cells after dendritic cell vaccination. This CDR3 has 15 residues. CDR1 is SEHNR and CDR2 is FQNEAQ in the germline V gene (reference sequence). V dropped 2 bases and J dropped 4 bases, with 12 bases sitting between them. This clone appeared a few times. The primer mix had 60 V beta and 13 J beta primers. Only in-frame clones appear in the TCRdb table, and some are missing; sequencing was by immunoSEQ multiplex PCR. Of some 4,000 clones listed, around 93% are singletons. The sequenced sample was blood, obtained before dendritic cell vaccination. The receptor was isolated from a human donor with glioblastoma. The V call is TRBV7-9, the J call TRBJ2-1; possibly TRBD2 for D (5 bases). The chain's CDR3 is CASSLSIARYNEQFF. The CDR3 DNA follows: TGTGCCAGCAGCTTATCGATAGCGCGGTACAATGAGCAGTTCTTC.